One sample yielded the 15 T cell receptor beta chains listed below, sequenced in a study of cytomegalovirus exposure and HLA in healthy donors. Clones were sequenced by immunoSEQ multiplex PCR, and TCRdb holds only the in-frame ones, with some missing. The sample contains about 58,000 clones, roughly nine tenths of which appear only once. Input material: PBMCs. These TCRs come from a man aged 18 to 30 in good health and CMV-seronegative.

V gene TRBV6-1 combines with J gene TRBJ2-1; perhaps TRBD2 as D (5 bases). The germline V gene has CDR1 MNHNS and CDR2 SASEGT. Deletions cut 6 bases from V and 4 bases from J, with 10 bases between. The CDR3 is made up of 13 amino acids. For the CDR3, the DNA is TGTGCCAGCAGGAGGGAATTGTACAATGAGCAGTTCTTC. It encodes CASRRELYNEQFF.

The chain employs TRBV4-1 and TRBJ2-7, with D maybe TRBD1 (6 bases). Trimming stripped 4 bases from V and 3 bases from J, with 16 bases between. The CDR3 extends over 15 amino acids. Germline V gene sequence: CDR1 MGHRA, CDR2 YSYEKL. CDR3 sequence (DNA): TGCGCCAGCAGCCCGAACAAAGGACAGCTCTACGAGCAGTACTTC. This sequence encodes CASSPNKGQLYEQYF.

The chain combines TRBV27 with TRBJ2-7, with TRBD1 matching 7 bases. Germline V gives CDR1 MNHEY, CDR2 SMNVEV (reference sequence). The CDR3 extends over 13 amino acids. V lost 8 bases and J lost 2; bases outside the gene matches: 6. CDR3 DNA sequence: TGTGCCAGCCAAGGGGGCTTCCCCTACGAGCAGTACTTC. Translation gives CASQGGFPYEQYF.

This chain links TRBV12-2 with TRBJ2-1; the table names TRBD1, a call not compared with the DNA. TRBV12-2 is given as a pseudogene. CDR3 length: 13 residues. As DNA, the CDR3 is TGTGCAAGTCGCTTAGGGGAGAGGGGGGAGCAGTTCTTC. This translates into CASRLGERGEQFF.

The chain combines TRBV28 with TRBJ2-7, with D possibly matching TRBD1 (7 bases). This CDR3 spans 14 amino acids. Germline values: CDR1 MDHEN, CDR2 SYDVKM. CDR3 DNA sequence: TGTGCGACCAACGCGGGGACAGATTCCTACGAGCAGTACTTC. It specifies CATNAGTDSYEQYF.

This chain joins TRBV27 and TRBJ1-2; no reliable D call. The CDR3 totals 11 residues. Deletions cut 8 bases from V and 6 bases from J, with 10 bases between. Germline V lookup: CDR1 MNHEY, CDR2 SMNVEV (reference sequence). The CDR3 DNA reads TGTGCCAGCGGCACAGTGGATGGCTACACCTTC. Amino acids: CASGTVDGYTF.

The rearrangement links TRBV7-9 to TRBJ1-2, with D hard to call. V dropped 5 bases and J dropped 8 bases, with 15 bases sitting between them. The germline CDR1 and CDR2 sequences are SEHNR and FQNEAQ (reference sequence). The CDR3 length is 13 residues. The CDR3 loop reads CASSTTAGGGYTF. DNA of the CDR3: TGTGCCAGCAGCACTACTGCGGGAGGGGGCTACACCTTC.

This chain connects TRBV28 to TRBJ2-3; D call uncertain. This CDR3 region has 14 residues. Trimming took 3 bases from V and 4 from J, leaving 11 bases between them. Germline V gene sequence: CDR1 MDHEN, CDR2 SYDVKM. The DNA of the CDR3 is TGTGCCAGCAGTTTTGCAAGCCGTCCAGATACGCAGTATTTT. It translates to CASSFASRPDTQYF.

This clone was seen once. Here the CDR3 DNA reads TGTGCCAGCTCACCATCGGGACAACATTACGAGCAGTACTTC. Translating gives CASSPSGQHYEQYF. The genes are TRBV18 and TRBJ2-7, with a possible D match to TRBD1 (6 bases). Trimming removed 2 bases from V and 4 bases from J, with 12 bases in between. This CDR3 contains 14 residues. The germline CDR1 and CDR2 sequences are KGHSH and LQKENI.

The rearrangement uses TRBV10-1 and TRBJ1-5; no definite D call. CDR1 and CDR2 from the germline V gene are WNHNN and SYGVQD (reference sequence). This CDR3 contains 12 residues. Trimming pared 6 bases from V and 5 bases from J, leaving 8 bases between. CDR3 sequence: CASRTEDQPQHF. The CDR3 nucleotides read TGCGCCAGCAGGACGGAGGATCAGCCCCAGCATTTT.

This chain joins TRBV27 and TRBJ2-1; 11 bases are a match to TRBD2. After removal of 5 bases from V and 4 bases from J, the junction contained 1 base not matched to a gene. The CDR3 length is 14 residues. Germline V gene lookup returns CDR1 MNHEY and CDR2 SMNVEV (reference sequence). The CDR3 is CASSLAGGYNEQFF. The CDR3 region has the DNA TGTGCCAGCAGTCTAGCGGGAGGATACAATGAGCAGTTCTTC.

This clone was counted once. V gene TRBV9 combines with J gene TRBJ2-7; 12 bases line up with TRBD2. Germline V lookup: CDR1 SGDLS, CDR2 YYNGEE. The CDR3 contains 15 residues. After removal of 4 bases from V and 1 base from J, the junction contained 3 bases not matched to a gene. The DNA of the CDR3 is TGTGCCAGCAGCACAGGGACTAGCGGGTCCTACGAGCAGTACTTC. Amino acid sequence: CASSTGTSGSYEQYF.

This clone appeared a single time. This chain connects TRBV6-6 to TRBJ2-3, with D possibly being TRBD2 (6 bases). Trimming stripped 4 bases from V and 2 bases from J, with 13 bases between. The CDR3 runs to 15 residues. Germline V gene data show CDR1 as MNHNY and CDR2 as SVGAGI (reference sequence). In nucleotides, the CDR3 is TGTGCCAGCAGTTTTCGTCGGACTATCACAGATACGCAGTATTTT. This translates into CASSFRRTITDTQYF.

The V gene is TRBV10-3, the J gene TRBJ2-7; tentatively, D is TRBD2 (7 bases). This CDR3 comprises 14 residues. Germline loops: CDR1 ENHRY, CDR2 SYGVKD. Trimming left V 6 bases short and J 4 bases short, with 16 bases between. CDR3 region: CAIRQGGGGYEQYF. The CDR3 DNA reads as TGTGCCATCAGACAGGGCGGGGGAGGGTACGAGCAGTACTTC.

The chain joins TRBV11-2 to TRBJ2-1, with a tentative D call TRBD1 (6 bases). The CDR3 consists of 19 residues. CDR1 is SGHAT, CDR2 FQNNGV, per germline. Between the trimmed V and J ends, which lost 5 bases and 8 bases, there was a span of 31 bases. In DNA, the CDR3 is TGTGCCAGCAGCCCGCGCACAGGGACGGACGCCGCCGGGGTGGATGAGCAGTTCTTC. Its protein product is CASSPRTGTDAAGVDEQFF.